This TCR beta chain emerged from a study of blood T cell repertoires in COVID-19. Overall study: Material from acute and convalescent COVID-19 was sourced from the United States, Italy and Spain. The analysed material was cDNA or gDNA that came from T cells, B-cell-depleted T cells, or PBMCs.

V shed 2 bases and J 5 bases; nucleotides not matched to a gene: 6. The CDR3 is made up of 16 amino acids. Germline assignment: CDR1 MNHEY and CDR2 SVGEGT. Study processing details: Amplification of reference gene primers was used by the study to estimate nucleated cell counts. Data came from immunoSEQ multiplex PCR; TCRdb stores just in-frame clones and leaves some out. D and trimming were read from the DNA, whereas the V and J calls and clone size are those reported in that table. The data show some 150,000 clones, around 87% seen once. The TCR originated in a woman aged 45-59 years with active or convalescent COVID-19. Sequencing used peripheral blood. V gene TRBV6-2 or TRBV6-3 combines with J gene TRBJ2-1; 10 nucleotides line up with TRBD2. The CDR3 sequence is CASSYTLAGENNEQFF. The CDR3 region has the DNA TGTGCCAGCAGTTACACCCTAGCGGGGGAGAACAATGAGCAGTTCTTC.